This T cell receptor beta chain was recovered during a study of cytomegalovirus exposure and HLA in healthy donors. Germline-derived CDR1 and CDR2 are SEHNR and FQNEAQ (reference sequence). Deletions cut 2 bases from V and 4 bases from J, with 12 bases between. The CDR3 has 15 amino acids. Healthy bone marrow donors made up the donors. This clone was recorded only once. Its specificity is unknown. Primers for the PCR totalled 60 Vbeta and 13 Jbeta. The data were produced by immunoSEQ multiplex PCR, yet TCRdb's version contains in-frame clones alone and is incomplete. In the table there are around 100,000 clones, around 64% of which are singletons. Study outcomes and limitations: Indistinguishability led to the exclusion of some V segments, TRBV6-2 and TRBV6-3 included. Among donors in an Asian-associated ancestry cluster, a later analysis reportedly found fewer N-insertions than the roughly 680-donor mean.

Sequenced: PBMCs. The chain has TRBV7-9 and TRBJ2-1; D is undetermined. The sequence derives from a young man in good health and CMV-seropositive. The CDR3 here is CASSLPLITYNEQFF. The CDR3 bases are TGTGCCAGCAGCTTACCCCTGATAACTTACAATGAGCAGTTCTTC.